The present entry profiles one T cell receptor beta chain with its context. The data originate from a study of control samples from healthy donors and cancer patients. CDR1 and CDR2 from the germline V gene are LNHDA and SQIVND (reference sequence). V was trimmed by 3 bases and J by 6 bases, leaving 12 bases between them. The length of the CDR3 is 14 residues. Data came from immunoSEQ multiplex PCR; TCRdb stores just in-frame clones and leaves some out. The sample lists over 85,000 clones; approximately 95% were seen once. Sequenced material: blood. V and J are TRBV19 and TRBJ1-5; D is possibly TRBD1 (5 bases). This receptor was taken from a woman aged 25-40 years in good health. In DNA, the CDR3 is TGTGCCAGTAGTATTGGCAGGGAGGTTCAGCCCCAGCATTTT. Residues: CASSIGREVQPQHF.